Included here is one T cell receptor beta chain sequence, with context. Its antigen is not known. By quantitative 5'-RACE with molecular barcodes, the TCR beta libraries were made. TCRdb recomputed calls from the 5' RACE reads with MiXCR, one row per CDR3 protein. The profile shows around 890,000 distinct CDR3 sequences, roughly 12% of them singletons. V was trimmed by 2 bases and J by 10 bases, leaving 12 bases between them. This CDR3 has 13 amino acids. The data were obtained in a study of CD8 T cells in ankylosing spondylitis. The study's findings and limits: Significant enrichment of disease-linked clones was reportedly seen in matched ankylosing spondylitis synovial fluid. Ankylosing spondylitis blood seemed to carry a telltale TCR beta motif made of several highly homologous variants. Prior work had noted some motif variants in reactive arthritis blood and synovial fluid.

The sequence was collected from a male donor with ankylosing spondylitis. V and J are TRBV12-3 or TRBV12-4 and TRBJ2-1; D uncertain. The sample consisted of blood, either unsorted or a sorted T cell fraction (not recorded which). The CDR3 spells CASSLLRRREQFF. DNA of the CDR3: TGTGCCAGCAGTTTATTGCGCCGGAGAGAGCAGTTCTTC.